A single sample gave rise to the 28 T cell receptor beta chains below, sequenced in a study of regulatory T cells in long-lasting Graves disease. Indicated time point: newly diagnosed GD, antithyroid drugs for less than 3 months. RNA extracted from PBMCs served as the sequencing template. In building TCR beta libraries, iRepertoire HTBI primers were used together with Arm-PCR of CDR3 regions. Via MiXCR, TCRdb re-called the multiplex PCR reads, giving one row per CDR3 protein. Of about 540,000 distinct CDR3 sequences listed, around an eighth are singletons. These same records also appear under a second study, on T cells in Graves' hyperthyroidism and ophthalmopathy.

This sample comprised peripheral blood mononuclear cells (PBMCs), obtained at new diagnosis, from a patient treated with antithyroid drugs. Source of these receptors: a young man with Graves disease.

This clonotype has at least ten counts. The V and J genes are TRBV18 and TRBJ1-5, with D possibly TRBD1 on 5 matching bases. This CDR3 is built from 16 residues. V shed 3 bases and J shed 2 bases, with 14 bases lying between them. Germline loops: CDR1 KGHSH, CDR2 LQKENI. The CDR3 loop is CASSPMQGVGNQPQHF. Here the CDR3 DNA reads TGTGCCAGCTCACCGATGCAGGGAGTTGGCAATCAGCCCCAGCATTTT.

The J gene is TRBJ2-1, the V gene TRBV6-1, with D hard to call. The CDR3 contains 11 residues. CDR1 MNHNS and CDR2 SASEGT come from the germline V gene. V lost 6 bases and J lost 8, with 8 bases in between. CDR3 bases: TGTGCCAGCAGCACAGTAGATGAGCAGTTCTTC. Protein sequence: CASSTVDEQFF.

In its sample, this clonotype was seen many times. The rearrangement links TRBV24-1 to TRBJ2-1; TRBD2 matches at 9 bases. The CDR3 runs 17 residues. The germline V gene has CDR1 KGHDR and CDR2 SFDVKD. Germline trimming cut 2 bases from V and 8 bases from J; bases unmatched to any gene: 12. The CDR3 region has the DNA TGTGCCACCAGTGATTCCTTAAGCGCGGGAGGGACCCATGAGCAGTTCTTC. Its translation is CATSDSLSAGGTHEQFF.

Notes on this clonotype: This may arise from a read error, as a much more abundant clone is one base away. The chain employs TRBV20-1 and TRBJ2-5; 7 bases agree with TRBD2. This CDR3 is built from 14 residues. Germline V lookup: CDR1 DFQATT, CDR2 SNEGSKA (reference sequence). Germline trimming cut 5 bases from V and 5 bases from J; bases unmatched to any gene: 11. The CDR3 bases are TGCAGTGCTTGGCCTGGGGGGGAAGGGGAGACCCAGTACTTC. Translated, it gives CSAWPGGEGETQYF.

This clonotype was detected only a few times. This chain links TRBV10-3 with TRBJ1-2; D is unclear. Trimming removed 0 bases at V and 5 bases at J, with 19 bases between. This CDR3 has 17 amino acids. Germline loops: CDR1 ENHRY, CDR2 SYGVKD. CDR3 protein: CAISESWPEAHVYGYTF. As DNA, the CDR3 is TGTGCCATCAGTGAGTCTTGGCCCGAAGCTCATGTTTATGGCTACACCTTC.

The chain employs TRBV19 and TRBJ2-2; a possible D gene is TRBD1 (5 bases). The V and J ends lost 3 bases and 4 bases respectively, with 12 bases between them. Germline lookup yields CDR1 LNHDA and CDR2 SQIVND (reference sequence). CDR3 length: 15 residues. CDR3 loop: CASSIRQGSTGELFF. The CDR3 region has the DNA TGTGCCAGTAGTATTCGGCAGGGCAGCACCGGGGAGCTGTTTTTT.

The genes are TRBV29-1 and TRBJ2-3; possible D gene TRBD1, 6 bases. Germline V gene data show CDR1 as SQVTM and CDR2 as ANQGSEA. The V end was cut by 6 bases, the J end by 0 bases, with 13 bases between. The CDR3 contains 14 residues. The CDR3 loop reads CSVQRQASTDTQYF. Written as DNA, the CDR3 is TGCAGCGTCCAAAGACAGGCTAGCACAGATACGCAGTATTTT.

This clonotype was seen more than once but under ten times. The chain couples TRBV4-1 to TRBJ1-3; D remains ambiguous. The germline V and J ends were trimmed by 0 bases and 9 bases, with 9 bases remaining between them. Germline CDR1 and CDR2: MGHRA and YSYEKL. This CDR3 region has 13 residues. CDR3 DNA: TGCGCCAGCAGCCAAGAAAGCAGTAGCACCATATATTTT. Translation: CASSQESSSTIYF.

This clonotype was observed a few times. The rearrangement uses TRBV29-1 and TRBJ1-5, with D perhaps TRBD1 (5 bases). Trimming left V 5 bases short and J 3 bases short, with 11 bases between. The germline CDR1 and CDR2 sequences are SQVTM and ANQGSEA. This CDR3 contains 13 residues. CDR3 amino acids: CSVSGGYNQPQHF. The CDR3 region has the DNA TGCAGCGTTAGTGGGGGATACAATCAGCCCCAGCATTTT.

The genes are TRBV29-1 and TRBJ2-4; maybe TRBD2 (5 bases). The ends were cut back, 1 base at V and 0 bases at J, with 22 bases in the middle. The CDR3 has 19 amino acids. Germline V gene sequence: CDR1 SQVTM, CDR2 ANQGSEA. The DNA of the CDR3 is TGCAGCGTTGAAGCGGTCGCGGGCGCGAACCCACTAGCCAAAAACATTCAGTACTTC. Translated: CSVEAVAGANPLAKNIQYF.

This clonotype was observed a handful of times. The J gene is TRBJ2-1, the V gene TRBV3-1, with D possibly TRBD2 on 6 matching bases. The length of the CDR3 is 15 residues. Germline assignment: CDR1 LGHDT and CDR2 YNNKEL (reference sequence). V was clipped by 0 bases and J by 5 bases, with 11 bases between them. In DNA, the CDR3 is TGTGCCAGCAGCCAAGATGAACTAGCAGACAATGAGCAGTTCTTC. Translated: CASSQDELADNEQFF.

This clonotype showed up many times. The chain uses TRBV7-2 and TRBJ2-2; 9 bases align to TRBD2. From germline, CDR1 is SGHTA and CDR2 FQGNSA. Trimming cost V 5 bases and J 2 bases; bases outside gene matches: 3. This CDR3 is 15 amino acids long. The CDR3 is CASSPTSGNTGELFF. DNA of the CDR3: TGTGCCAGCAGCCCGACTAGCGGCAACACCGGGGAGCTGTTTTTT.

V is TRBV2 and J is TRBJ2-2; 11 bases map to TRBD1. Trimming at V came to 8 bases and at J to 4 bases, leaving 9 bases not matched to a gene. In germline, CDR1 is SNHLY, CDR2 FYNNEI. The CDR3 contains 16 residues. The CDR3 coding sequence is TGTGCCAGCTTTAAAACCGGGACAGGGGGCACCGGGGAGCTGTTTTTT. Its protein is CASFKTGTGGTGELFF.

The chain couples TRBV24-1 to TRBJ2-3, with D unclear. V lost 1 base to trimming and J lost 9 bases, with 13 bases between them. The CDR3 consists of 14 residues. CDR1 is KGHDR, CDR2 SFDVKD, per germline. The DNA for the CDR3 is TGTGCCACCAGTGATTTTTCAGCCCCGTGGACGCAGTATTTT. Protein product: CATSDFSAPWTQYF.

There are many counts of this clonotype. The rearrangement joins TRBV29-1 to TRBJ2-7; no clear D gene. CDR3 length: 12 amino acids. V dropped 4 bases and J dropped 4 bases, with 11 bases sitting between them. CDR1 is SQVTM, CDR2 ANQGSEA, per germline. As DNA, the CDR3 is TGCAGCGTTGTTGAAACTTCTTACGAGCAGTACTTC. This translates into CSVVETSYEQYF.

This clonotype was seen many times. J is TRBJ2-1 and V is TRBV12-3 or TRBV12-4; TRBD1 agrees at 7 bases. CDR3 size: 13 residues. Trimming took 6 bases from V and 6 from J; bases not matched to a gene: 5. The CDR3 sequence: CASSSGQANEQFF. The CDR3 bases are TGTGCCAGCAGCTCCGGACAGGCCAATGAGCAGTTCTTC.

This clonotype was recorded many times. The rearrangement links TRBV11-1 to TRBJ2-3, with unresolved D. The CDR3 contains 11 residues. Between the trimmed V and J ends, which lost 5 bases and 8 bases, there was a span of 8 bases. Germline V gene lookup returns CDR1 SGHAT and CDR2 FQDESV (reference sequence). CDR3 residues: CASSPSLTQYF. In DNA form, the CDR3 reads TGTGCCAGCAGCCCGTCTCTTACGCAGTATTTT.

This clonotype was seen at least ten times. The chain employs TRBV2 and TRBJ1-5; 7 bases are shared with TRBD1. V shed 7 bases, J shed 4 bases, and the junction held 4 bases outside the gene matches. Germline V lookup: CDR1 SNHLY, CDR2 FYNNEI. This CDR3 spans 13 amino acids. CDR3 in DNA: TGTGCCAGCACTGTGGACAGGAATCAGCCCCAGCATTTT. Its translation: CASTVDRNQPQHF.

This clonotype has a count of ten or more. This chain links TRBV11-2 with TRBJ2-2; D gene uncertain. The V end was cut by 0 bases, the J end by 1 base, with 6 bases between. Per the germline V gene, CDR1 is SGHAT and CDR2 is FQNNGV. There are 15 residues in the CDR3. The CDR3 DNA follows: TGTGCCAGCAGCTTAGATGAACGGAACACCGGGGAGCTGTTTTTT. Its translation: CASSLDERNTGELFF.

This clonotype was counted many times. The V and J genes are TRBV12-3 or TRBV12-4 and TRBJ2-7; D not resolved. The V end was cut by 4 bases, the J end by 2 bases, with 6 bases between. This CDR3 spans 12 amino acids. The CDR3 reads CASSSNPYEQYF. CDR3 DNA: TGTGCCAGCAGTTCCAATCCCTACGAGCAGTACTTC.

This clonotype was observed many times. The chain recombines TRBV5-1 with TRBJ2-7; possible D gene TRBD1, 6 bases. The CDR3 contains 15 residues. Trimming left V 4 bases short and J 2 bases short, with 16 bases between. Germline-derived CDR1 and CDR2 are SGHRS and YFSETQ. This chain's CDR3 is CASSLYSGDTYEQYF. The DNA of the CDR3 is TGCGCCAGCAGCCTGTACTCAGGGGACACCTACGAGCAGTACTTC. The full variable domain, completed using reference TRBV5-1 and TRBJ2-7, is KAGVTQTPRYLIKTRGQQVTLSCSPISGHRSVSWYQQTPGQGLQFLFEYFSETQRNKGNFPGRFSGRQFSNSRSEMNVSTLELGDSALYLCASSLYSGDTYEQYFGPGTRLTVT.

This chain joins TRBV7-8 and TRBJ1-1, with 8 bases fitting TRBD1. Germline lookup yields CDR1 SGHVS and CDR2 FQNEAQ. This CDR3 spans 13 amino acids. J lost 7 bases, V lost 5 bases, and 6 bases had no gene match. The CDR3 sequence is CASSQDRGFEAFF. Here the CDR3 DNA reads TGTGCCAGCAGCCAAGACAGGGGATTTGAAGCTTTCTTT.

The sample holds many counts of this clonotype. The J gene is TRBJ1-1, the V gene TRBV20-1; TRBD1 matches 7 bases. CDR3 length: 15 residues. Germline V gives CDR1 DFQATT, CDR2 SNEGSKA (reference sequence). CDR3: CRANDGGQFNTEAFF. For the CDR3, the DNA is TGCAGGGCCAACGACGGGGGACAGTTTAACACTGAAGCTTTCTTT.

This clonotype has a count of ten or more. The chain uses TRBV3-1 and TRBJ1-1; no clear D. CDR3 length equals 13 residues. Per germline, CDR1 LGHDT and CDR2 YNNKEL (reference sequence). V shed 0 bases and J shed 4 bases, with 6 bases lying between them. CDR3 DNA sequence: TGTGCCAGCAGCCAAGACCCCCGCACTGAAGCTTTCTTT. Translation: CASSQDPRTEAFF.

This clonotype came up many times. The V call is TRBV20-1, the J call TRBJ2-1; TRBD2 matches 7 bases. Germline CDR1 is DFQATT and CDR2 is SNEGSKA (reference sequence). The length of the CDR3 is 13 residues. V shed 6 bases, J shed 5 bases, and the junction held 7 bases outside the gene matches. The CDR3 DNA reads TGCAGTGCGGCTAGCGGACCCCACAATGAGCAGTTCTTC. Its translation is CSAASGPHNEQFF.

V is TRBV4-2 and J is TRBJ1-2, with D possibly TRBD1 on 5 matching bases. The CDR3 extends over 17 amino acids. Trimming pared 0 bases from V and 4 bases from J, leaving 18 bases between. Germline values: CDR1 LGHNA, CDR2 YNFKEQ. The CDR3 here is CASSQEGSGGSGYGYTF. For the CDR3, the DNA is TGTGCCAGCAGCCAAGAAGGTTCGGGGGGGAGTGGCTATGGCTACACCTTC.

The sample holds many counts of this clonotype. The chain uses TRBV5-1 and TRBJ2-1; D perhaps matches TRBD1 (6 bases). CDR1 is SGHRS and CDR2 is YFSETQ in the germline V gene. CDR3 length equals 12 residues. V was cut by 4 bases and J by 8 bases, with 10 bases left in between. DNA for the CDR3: TGCGCCAGCAGCAAACCAGGGGATGAGCAGTTCTTC. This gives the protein CASSKPGDEQFF.

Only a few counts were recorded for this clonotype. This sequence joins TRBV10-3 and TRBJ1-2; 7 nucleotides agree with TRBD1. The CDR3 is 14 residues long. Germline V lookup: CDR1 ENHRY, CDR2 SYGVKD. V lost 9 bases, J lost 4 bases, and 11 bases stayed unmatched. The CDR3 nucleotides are TGTGCCATGGGGACCACAGGGGAAAGCTATGGCTACACCTTC. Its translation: CAMGTTGESYGYTF.